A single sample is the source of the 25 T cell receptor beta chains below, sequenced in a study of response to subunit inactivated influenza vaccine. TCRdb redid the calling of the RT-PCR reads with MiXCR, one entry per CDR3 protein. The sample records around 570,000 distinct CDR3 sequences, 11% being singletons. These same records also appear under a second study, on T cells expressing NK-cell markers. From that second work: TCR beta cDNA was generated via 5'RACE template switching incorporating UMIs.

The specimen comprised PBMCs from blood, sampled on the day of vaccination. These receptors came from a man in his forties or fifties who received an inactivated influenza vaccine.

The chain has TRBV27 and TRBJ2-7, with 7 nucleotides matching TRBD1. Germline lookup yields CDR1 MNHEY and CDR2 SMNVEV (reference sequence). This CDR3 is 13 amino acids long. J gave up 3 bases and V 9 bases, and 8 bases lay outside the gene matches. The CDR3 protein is CASSSGQLYEQYF. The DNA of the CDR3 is TGTGCCAGTTCCTCGGGACAGCTCTACGAGCAGTACTTC.

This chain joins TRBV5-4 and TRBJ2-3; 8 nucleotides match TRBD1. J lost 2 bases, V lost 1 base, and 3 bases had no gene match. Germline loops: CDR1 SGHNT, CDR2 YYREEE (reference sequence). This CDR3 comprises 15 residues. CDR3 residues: CASSLTGGTTDTQYF. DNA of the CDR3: TGTGCCAGCAGCTTGACAGGGGGAACCACAGATACGCAGTATTTT.

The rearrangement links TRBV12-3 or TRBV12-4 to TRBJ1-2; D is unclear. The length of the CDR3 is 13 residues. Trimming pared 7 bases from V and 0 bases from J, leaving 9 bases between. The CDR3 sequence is CASTLEPNYGYTF. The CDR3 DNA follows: TGTGCCAGCACACTTGAGCCTAACTATGGCTACACCTTC.

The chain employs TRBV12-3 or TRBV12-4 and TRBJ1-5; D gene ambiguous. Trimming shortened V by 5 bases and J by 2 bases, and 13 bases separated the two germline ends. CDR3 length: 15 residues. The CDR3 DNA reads TGTGCCAGCAGTGCCCGAGTAATTGGCAATCAGCCCCAGCATTTT. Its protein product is CASSARVIGNQPQHF.

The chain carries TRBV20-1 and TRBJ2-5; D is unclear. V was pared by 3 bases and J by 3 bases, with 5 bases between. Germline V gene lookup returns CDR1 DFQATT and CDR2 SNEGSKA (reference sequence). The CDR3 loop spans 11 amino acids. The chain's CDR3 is CSASRKETQYF. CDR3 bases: TGCAGTGCTAGCCGGAAAGAGACCCAGTACTTC.

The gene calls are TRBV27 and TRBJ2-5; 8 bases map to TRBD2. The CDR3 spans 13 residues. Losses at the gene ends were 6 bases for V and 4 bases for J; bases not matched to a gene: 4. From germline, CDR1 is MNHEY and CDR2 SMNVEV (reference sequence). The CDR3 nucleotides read TGTGCCAGCAGATTCAGCGGGGGAGAGACCCAGTACTTC. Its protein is CASRFSGGETQYF.

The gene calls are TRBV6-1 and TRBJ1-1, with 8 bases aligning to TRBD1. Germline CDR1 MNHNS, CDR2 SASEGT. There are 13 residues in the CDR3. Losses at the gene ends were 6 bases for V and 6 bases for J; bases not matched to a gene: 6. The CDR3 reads CASRGTGSSEAFF. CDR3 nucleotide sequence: TGTGCCAGCAGGGGGACAGGTTCATCTGAAGCTTTCTTT.

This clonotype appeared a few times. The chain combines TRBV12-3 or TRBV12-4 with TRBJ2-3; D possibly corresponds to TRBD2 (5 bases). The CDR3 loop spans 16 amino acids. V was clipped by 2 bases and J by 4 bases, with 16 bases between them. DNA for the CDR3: TGTGCCAGCAGTTTACTCCCTGGACTTCGGTCAGATACGCAGTATTTT. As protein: CASSLLPGLRSDTQYF.

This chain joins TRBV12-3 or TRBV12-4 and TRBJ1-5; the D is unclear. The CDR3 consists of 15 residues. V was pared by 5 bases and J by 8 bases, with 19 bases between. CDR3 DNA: TGTGCCAGCAGTCCCCGCCCCCAAGGGAGCAAGCCCCAGCATTTT. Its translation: CASSPRPQGSKPQHF.

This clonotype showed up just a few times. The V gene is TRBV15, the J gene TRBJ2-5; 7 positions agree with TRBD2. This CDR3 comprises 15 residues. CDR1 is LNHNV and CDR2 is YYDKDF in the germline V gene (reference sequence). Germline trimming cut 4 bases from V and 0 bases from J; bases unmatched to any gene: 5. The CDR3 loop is CATSTGTTHQETQYF. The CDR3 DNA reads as TGTGCCACCAGCACCGGGACTACCCACCAAGAGACCCAGTACTTC.

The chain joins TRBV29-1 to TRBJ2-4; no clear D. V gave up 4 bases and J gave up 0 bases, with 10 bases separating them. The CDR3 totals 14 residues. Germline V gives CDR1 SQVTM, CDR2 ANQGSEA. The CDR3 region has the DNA TGCAGCGTTGGGGAAGAAGTAGCCAAAAACATTCAGTACTTC. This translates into CSVGEEVAKNIQYF.

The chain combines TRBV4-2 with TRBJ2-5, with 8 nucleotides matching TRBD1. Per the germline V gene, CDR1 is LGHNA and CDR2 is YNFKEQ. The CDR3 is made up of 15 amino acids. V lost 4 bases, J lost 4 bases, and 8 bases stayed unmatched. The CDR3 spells CASSRLGTGLETQYF. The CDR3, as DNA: TGTGCCAGCAGCCGATTAGGGACAGGCTTAGAGACCCAGTACTTC.

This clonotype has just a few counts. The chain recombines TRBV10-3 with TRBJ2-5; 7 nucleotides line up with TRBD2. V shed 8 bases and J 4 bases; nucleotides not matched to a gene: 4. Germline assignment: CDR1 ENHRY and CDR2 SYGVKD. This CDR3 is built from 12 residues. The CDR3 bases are TGTGCCATCGCGGGGGTAGGAGAGACCCAGTACTTC. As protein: CAIAGVGETQYF.

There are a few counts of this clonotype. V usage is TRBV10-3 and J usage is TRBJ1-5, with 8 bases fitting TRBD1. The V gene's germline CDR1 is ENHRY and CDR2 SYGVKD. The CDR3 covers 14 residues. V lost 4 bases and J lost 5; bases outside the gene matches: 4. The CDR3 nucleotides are TGTGCCATCAGTGGGGGGACAGGTGATCAGCCCCAGCATTTT. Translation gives CAISGGTGDQPQHF.

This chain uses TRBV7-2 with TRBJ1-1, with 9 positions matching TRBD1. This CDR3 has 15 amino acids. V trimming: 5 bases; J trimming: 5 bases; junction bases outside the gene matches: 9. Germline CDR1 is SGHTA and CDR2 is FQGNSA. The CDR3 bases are TGTGCCAGCAGCCCCCAACAGGGGGCGAGAACTGAAGCTTTCTTT. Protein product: CASSPQQGARTEAFF. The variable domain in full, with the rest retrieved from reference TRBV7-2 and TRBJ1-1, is GAGVSQSPSNKVTEKGKDVELRCDPISGHTALYWYRQSLGQGLEFLIYFQGNSAPDKSGLPSDRFSAERTGGSVSTLTIQRTQQEDSAVYLCASSPQQGARTEAFFGQGTRLTVV.

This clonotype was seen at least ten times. The CDR3 bases are TGTGCCAGCAGTTTAGACAGGGGATATAATTCACCCCTCCACTTT. Protein product: CASSLDRGYNSPLHF. The V gene is TRBV27, the J gene TRBJ1-6; 8 bases are shared with TRBD1. This CDR3 has 15 residues. V was clipped by 2 bases and J by 4 bases; unmatched bases: 1. Per germline, CDR1 MNHEY and CDR2 SMNVEV (reference sequence).

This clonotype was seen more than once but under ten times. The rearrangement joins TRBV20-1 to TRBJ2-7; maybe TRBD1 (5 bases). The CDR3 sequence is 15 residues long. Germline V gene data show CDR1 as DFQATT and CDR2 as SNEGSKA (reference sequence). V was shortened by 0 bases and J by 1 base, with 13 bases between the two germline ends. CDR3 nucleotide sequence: TGCAGTGCTAGAGAAGGGGCAGTTCCTTCCTACGAGCAGTACTTC. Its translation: CSAREGAVPSYEQYF.

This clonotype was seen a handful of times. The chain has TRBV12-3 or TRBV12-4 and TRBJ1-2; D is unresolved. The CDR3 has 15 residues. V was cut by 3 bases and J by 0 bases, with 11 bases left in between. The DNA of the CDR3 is TGTGCCAGCAGTTTCGACCGGCCAACTAACTATGGCTACACCTTC. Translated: CASSFDRPTNYGYTF.

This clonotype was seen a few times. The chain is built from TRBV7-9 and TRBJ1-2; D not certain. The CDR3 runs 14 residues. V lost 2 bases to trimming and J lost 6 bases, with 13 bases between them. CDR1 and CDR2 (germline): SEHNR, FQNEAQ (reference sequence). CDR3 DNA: TGTGCCAGCAGCTTATTAGGGAGAAGTAATGGCTACACCTTC. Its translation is CASSLLGRSNGYTF. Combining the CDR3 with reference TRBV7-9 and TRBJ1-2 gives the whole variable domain DTGVSQNPRHKITKRGQNVTFRCDPISEHNRLYWYRQTLGQGPEFLTYFQNEAQLEKSRLLSDRFSAERPKGSFSTLEIQRTEQGDSAMYLCASSLLGRSNGYTFGSGTRLTVV.

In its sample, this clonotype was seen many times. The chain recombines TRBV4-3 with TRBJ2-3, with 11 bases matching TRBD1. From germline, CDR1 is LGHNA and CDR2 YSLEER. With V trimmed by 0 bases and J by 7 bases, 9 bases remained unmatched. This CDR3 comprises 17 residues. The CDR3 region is CASSQDLRTGGGNTQYF. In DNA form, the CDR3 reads TGCGCCAGCAGCCAAGATTTAAGGACAGGGGGCGGTAATACGCAGTATTTT.

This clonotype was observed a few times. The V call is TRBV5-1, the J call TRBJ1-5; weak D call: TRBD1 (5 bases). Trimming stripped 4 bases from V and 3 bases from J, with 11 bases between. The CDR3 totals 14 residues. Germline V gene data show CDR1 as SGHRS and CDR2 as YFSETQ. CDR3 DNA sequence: TGCGCCAGCAGCCTAGGGGAGATCAATCAGCCCCAGCATTTT. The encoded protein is CASSLGEINQPQHF.

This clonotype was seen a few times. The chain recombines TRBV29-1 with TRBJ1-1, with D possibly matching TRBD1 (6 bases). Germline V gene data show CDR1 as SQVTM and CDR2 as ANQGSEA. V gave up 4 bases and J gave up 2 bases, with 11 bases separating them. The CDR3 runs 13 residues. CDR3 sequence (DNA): TGCAGCGTTGCAGCAGGGGTAAACACTGAAGCTTTCTTT. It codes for CSVAAGVNTEAFF.

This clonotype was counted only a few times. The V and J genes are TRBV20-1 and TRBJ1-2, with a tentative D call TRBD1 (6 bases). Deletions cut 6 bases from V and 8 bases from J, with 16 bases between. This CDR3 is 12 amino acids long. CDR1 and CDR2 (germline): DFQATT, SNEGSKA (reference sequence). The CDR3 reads CSARLGADGYTF. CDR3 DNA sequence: TGCAGTGCACGATTGGGGGCAGACGGCTACACCTTC.

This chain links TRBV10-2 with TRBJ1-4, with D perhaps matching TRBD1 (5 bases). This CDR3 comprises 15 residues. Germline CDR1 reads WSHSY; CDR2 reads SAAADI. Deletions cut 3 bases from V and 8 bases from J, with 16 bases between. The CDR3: CASSDSGTVSEKLFF. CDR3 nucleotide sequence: TGCGCCAGCAGTGACTCCGGGACGGTATCAGAAAAACTGTTTTTT.

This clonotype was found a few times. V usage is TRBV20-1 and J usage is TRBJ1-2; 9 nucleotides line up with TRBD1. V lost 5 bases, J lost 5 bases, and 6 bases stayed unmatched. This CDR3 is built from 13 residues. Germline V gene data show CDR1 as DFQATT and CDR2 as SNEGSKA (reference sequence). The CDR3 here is CSAPGTGLYGYTF. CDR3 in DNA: TGCAGTGCTCCCGGGACAGGGTTATATGGCTACACCTTC.